The 19 T cell receptor beta chains presented below share a single source sample, sequenced in a study of cytomegalovirus exposure and HLA in healthy donors (TCRdb year 2017). Receptors were amplified or captured by the immunoSEQ multiplex PCR assay. The multiplex PCR relied on a mix of 60 forward primers for TCR Vbeta segments and 13 reverse primers for TCR Jbeta segments. The source is immuneACCESS, and TCRdb retained only in-frame sequences with V and J called. Part of the clones is not carried over; for the studies checked, unresolved V genes explain less than half of this, and the remainder is unexplained. The table for this sample lists fewer than 200,000 clones; 70% to 90% of them were counted only once. 2% to 2.5% of the sample lies in the top ten. The specimen was PBMCs. These receptors were taken from a woman between 25 and 40 years old in good health and CMV-seronegative.

This clone was seen a handful of times. The gene calls are TRBV19 and TRBJ2-7; no clear D gene. V was trimmed by 3 bases and J by 0 bases, leaving 12 bases between them. The germline V gene encodes CDR1 LNHDA and CDR2 SQIVND (reference sequence). The CDR3 length is 15 residues. CDR3 residues: CASSMQFVSSYEQYF. In DNA, the CDR3 is TGTGCCAGTAGTATGCAATTCGTGAGCTCCTACGAGCAGTACTTC.

The chain couples TRBV7-2 to TRBJ1-1, with 7 bases matching TRBD1. Trimming removed 10 bases from V and 0 bases from J; junction bases left unmatched: 14. The CDR3 loop spans 16 amino acids. CDR1 SGHTA and CDR2 FQGNSA come from the germline V gene. CDR3 in DNA: TGTGCCATTCCGACATACAGGGGATCCATGAACACTGAAGCTTTCTTT. Translation: CAIPTYRGSMNTEAFF.

The J gene is TRBJ1-2, the V gene TRBV5-6; maybe TRBD1 (5 bases). The CDR3 has 12 amino acids. Germline V gene lookup returns CDR1 SGHDT and CDR2 YYEEEE. Trimming cost V 6 bases and J 4 bases, with 10 bases left between them. CDR3 DNA sequence: TGTGCCAGCACTCAACAGGCCTATGGCTACACCTTC. Translating it yields CASTQQAYGYTF.

This clone was picked up a small number of times. The chain recombines TRBV7-6 with TRBJ2-1, with 7 bases fitting TRBD1. Germline-derived CDR1 and CDR2 are SGHVS and FNYEAQ. The CDR3 has 14 amino acids. Trimming removed 10 bases from V and 2 bases from J; junction bases left unmatched: 8. CDR3 DNA sequence: TGTGCCACTATGCGACAGGGCCCCTACAATGAGCAGTTCTTC. Translating gives CATMRQGPYNEQFF.

The chain has TRBV18 and TRBJ2-1; perhaps TRBD2 as D (6 bases). V shed 3 bases and J shed 6 bases, with 9 bases lying between them. This CDR3 region has 13 residues. Germline values: CDR1 KGHSH, CDR2 LQKENI. CDR3 loop: CASSPEGSNEQFF. Here the CDR3 DNA reads TGTGCCAGCTCACCGGAGGGTAGCAATGAGCAGTTCTTC.

This chain joins TRBV5-8 and TRBJ2-7; a possible D gene is TRBD1 (6 bases). The CDR3 is made up of 16 amino acids. V lost 4 bases and J 1 base, leaving 18 bases between the germline ends. Germline V gives CDR1 SGHTS, CDR2 YDEGEE. In DNA form, the CDR3 reads TGTGCCAGCAGCCTTCGTCGACAGGCTGGTTCCTACGAGCAGTACTTC. Protein product: CASSLRRQAGSYEQYF.

The table lists this clone with a few counts. The chain uses TRBV30 and TRBJ2-1; TRBD2 agrees at 8 bases. CDR1 GTSNPN and CDR2 SVGIG come from the germline V gene (reference sequence). V was pared by 6 bases and J by 3 bases, with 7 bases of the junction left unmatched. The CDR3 consists of 14 residues. Here the CDR3 reads CACQGLAGYNEQFF. Written as DNA, the CDR3 is TGTGCCTGTCAAGGGCTAGCGGGCTACAATGAGCAGTTCTTC.

The chain carries TRBV6-1 and TRBJ1-2; TRBD1 aligns across 7 bases. The trim removed 1 base at V and 10 bases at J, leaving 9 bases unmatched. The CDR3 consists of 14 residues. Per germline, CDR1 MNHNS and CDR2 SASEGT. The CDR3, as DNA: TGTGCCAGCAGTGAAGTAGGGGGCGTTTTTGTCTACACCTTC. Its translation: CASSEVGGVFVYTF.

V usage is TRBV19 and J usage is TRBJ2-7, with TRBD2 matching over 7 bases. Unmatched junction bases numbered 7, after V lost 5 bases and J lost 3 bases. CDR1 is LNHDA, CDR2 SQIVND, per germline (reference sequence). The CDR3 contains 14 residues. The CDR3 spells CASSAGAGVYEQYF. The CDR3 nucleotides read TGTGCCAGTAGTGCTGGGGCGGGGGTCTACGAGCAGTACTTC. Filled out from reference TRBV19 and TRBJ2-7, the complete variable domain reads DGGITQSPKYLFRKEGQNVTLSCEQNLNHDAMYWYRQDPGQGLRLIYYSQIVNDFQKGDIAEGYSVSREKKESFPLTVTSAQKNPTAFYLCASSAGAGVYEQYFGPGTRLTVT.

This clone appeared a few times. V usage is TRBV4-3 and J usage is TRBJ2-5, with D possibly matching TRBD2 (6 bases). CDR3 length: 14 residues. Germline V gives CDR1 LGHNA, CDR2 YSLEER. The V end was cut by 3 bases, the J end by 3 bases, with 11 bases between. The CDR3 coding sequence is TGCGCCAGCAGCCAGGACTACGAGAAAGAGACCCAGTACTTC. Its protein product is CASSQDYEKETQYF.

CDR3: CASSQDLGQGARYEQFF. As DNA, the CDR3 is TGTGCCAGCAGCCAAGATTTGGGACAGGGGGCGCGGTATGAGCAGTTCTTC. The chain joins TRBV4-2 to TRBJ2-1; the match to TRBD1 covers 12 bases. The CDR3 loop spans 17 amino acids. Germline V gene data show CDR1 as LGHNA and CDR2 as YNFKEQ. The V gene end was trimmed by 0 bases and the J gene end by 8 bases; junction bases not matched to a gene: 8.

The rearrangement links TRBV19 to TRBJ1-4; TRBD1 aligns across 9 bases. The CDR3 spans 15 residues. The V segment lost 3 bases and the J segment 8 bases; nucleotides outside the gene matches: 7. CDR1 is LNHDA, CDR2 SQIVND, per germline (reference sequence). DNA of the CDR3: TGTGCCAGTAGTATTCTTGGGACAGGGCGCGAAAAACTGTTTTTT. This encodes CASSILGTGREKLFF.

The rearrangement uses TRBV7-3 and TRBJ2-1; 8 bases line up with TRBD1. The ends lost 0 bases at V and 15 bases at J; junction bases unmatched: 10. This CDR3 has 14 amino acids. The germline V gene encodes CDR1 SGHTA and CDR2 FQGTGA. CDR3 in amino acids: CASSLTRDGQGPFF. CDR3 DNA: TGTGCCAGCAGCTTAACGAGGGACGGACAGGGTCCGTTCTTC.

The chain carries TRBV9 and TRBJ2-3; 7 nucleotides match TRBD1. Looked up from germline, CDR1 is SGDLS and CDR2 is YYNGEE. V was clipped by 0 bases and J by 2 bases; unmatched bases: 3. This CDR3 has 15 amino acids. In DNA, the CDR3 is TGTGCCAGCAGCGTAGGACAGGGAGTCACAGATACGCAGTATTTT. Its translation: CASSVGQGVTDTQYF.

The chain combines TRBV29-1 with TRBJ1-1, with D perhaps matching TRBD1 (5 bases). The CDR3 length is 14 residues. From germline, CDR1 is SQVTM and CDR2 ANQGSEA. Deletions cut 6 bases from V and 5 bases from J, with 19 bases between. CDR3 residues: CSVHTPKGRTEAFF. CDR3 DNA sequence: TGCAGCGTCCATACCCCAAAGGGGCGGACTGAAGCTTTCTTT. The entire variable domain, with the rest obtained from reference TRBV29-1 and TRBJ1-1, is as follows: SAVISQKPSRDICQRGTSLTIQCQVDSQVTMMFWYRQQPGQSLTLIATANQGSEATYESGFVIDKFPISRPNLTFSTLTVSNMSPEDSSIYLCSVHTPKGRTEAFFGQGTRLTVV.

V gene TRBV4-3 combines with J gene TRBJ1-3, with a weak D call TRBD1 (5 bases). Germline V CDR1 and CDR2: LGHNA, YSLEER. The CDR3 has 16 residues. V was clipped by 0 bases and J by 0 bases, with 9 bases between them. The chain's CDR3 is CASSQDITGSGNTIYF. CDR3 DNA sequence: TGCGCCAGCAGCCAAGATATAACAGGCTCTGGAAACACCATATATTTT.

The chain couples TRBV28 to TRBJ1-5, with TRBD1 matching 8 bases. Germline CDR1 and CDR2: MDHEN and SYDVKM. V lost 5 bases to trimming and J lost 1 base; unmatched junction nucleotides: 19. The CDR3 runs to 20 residues. CDR3 sequence: CASSLNAGRGRGQSNQPQHF. In DNA form, the CDR3 reads TGTGCCAGCAGTCTTAACGCGGGCAGGGGGCGCGGACAGAGCAATCAGCCCCAGCATTTT.

This chain joins TRBV6-5 and TRBJ2-3; 9 nucleotides line up with TRBD1. Per germline, CDR1 MNHEY and CDR2 SVGAGI. CDR3 length equals 14 residues. V lost 5 bases, J lost 4 bases, and 4 bases stayed unmatched. CDR3 bases: TGTGCCAGCAGTCAGGGACAGGGAGCAGATACGCAGTATTTT. This gives the protein CASSQGQGADTQYF.

This chain connects TRBV30 to TRBJ2-7; 7 bases fit TRBD1. CDR3 length equals 15 residues. Per the germline V gene, CDR1 is GTSNPN and CDR2 is SVGIG (reference sequence). V trimming: 4 bases; J trimming: 2 bases; junction bases outside the gene matches: 11. The CDR3 protein is CAWKPRTGSAYEQYF. The CDR3 nucleotides are TGTGCCTGGAAACCCCGGACAGGTTCTGCCTACGAGCAGTACTTC.